This T cell receptor (beta chain) is drawn from a study of shared clonotypes between healthy human individuals (TCRdb year 2020). About the investigation overall: A couple of women and three men aged 18 to 49 years were included in the cohort. Per donor, three plates each were used for CD4 naive and CD4 memory, two for CD8 naive, and one for CD8 memory. Different laboratories and diverse techniques were used to prepare libraries and sequence TCR repertoires, to increase sequencing depth and limit assay-specific biases. Between about 0.9 and 10 billion PBMCs per donor were obtained by leukapheresis. To estimate repertoire size and how much clonotypes are shared between individuals, the study performed deep sequencing of blood TCR repertoires from a few healthy adults. The paper's findings and limits, for the study overall: Rarefaction of sorted-subset datasets indicated incomplete sequencing despite the large sequencing depth. Naive subsets generally had larger estimated clonotype richness than memory subsets. About 5% of naive CD4, roughly 3.6% of naive CD8, roughly 2.4% of memory CD4, and 0.4% of memory CD8 clonotypes were shared across several donors. Because the study included a small number of donors, the genetic and exposure-history diversity represented was limited. Pairwise subsampling led to the expectation that sequencing depth would affect the degree of clonotype sharing among donors. Higher generation probabilities were observed for clonotypes shared by all four sorted-subset donors than for non-shared clonotypes. Sampling was restricted to blood, and TCR repertoires in tissue are likely to differ from TCR repertoires in blood.

As regards this clone: Its antigen is unknown. No much larger clone exists at a distance of one base, and base qualities are not known.

CD8 naive samples were CD45RO-negative cells positively selected for CCR7, giving a CD45RA+CCR7+ population that excluded TemRA cells. The donors were healthy, HIV-negative adults who had no recently reported acute infections or vaccinations. All donors were Caucasian adults living in Nashville, Tennessee, USA. After blood collection by leukapheresis, PBMCs were isolated using Ficoll-Histopaque density gradient centrifugation and then cryopreserved in the vapor phase of liquid nitrogen. Purity and quantity of every magnetically sorted T cell population were checked by analytical flow cytometry. Each sorted fraction had its genomic DNA isolated and then quantified by UV absorbance on a Nanodrop 2000c. The germline V and J ends show losses of 6 bases and 4 bases respectively, and no gene match explains 6 bases of the junction. The germline V gene (reference sequence) gives CDR1 as WNHNN and CDR2 as SYGVQD. Including the terminal cysteine and phenylalanine, the CDR3 comprises 14 residues. Only CDR3 DNA remains: 42 bases, in frame from the first base.

Using the deep immunoSEQ assay, multiplex PCR amplified TCR CDR3 regions from genomic DNA. Extracted genomic DNA from each cell subset was distributed evenly across all wells of several immunoSEQ 96-well plates, and each plate was treated as a replicate. For sorted subsets, roughly 0.2 ug genomic DNA, equal to tens of thousands of T cell genomes, was loaded into each replicate PCR. The purified libraries were quantified using a Qubit 3.0 fluorometer, sized with a Bioanalyzer 2100, and then quantified again using the KAPA Library Quantification kit. Every immunoSEQ 96-well plate was sequenced on a separate single-read 150-cycle Illumina NextSeq 550 flow cell. The original methods were these. The immunoSEQ output contained only junctional sequences without quality scores, so filtering could not match that applied to full-length reads. To assign V/J genes and CDR3, sequences were annotated against IMGT germline references using PyIR, a Python wrapper for IgBLAST v1.9. Reads with weak V/J assignments (E-value above 1e-6), missing CDR3, stop codons, out-of-frame junctions, or ambiguous translated residues were removed. V3J clonotypes were defined by identical inferred V gene, J gene, and CDR3 amino acid sequence. Percentage overlap between repertoires was computed as shared unique clonotypes divided by the size of the smaller repertoire. Repertoire richness was assessed with RTK rarefaction, the Chao1 estimator, and Recon v2.1 estimates of unobserved clonotypes. Generation probabilities for all TCRbeta clonotypes obtained by the gDNA method from a handful of donors were computed using OLGA. TCRdb took this table from immuneACCESS and kept in-frame rearrangements with V and J called. Such tables lack part of the clones; where checked against another copy, unresolved V genes explain under half of the gap, and the rest is unexplained. The V and J calls and the clone size are those of that table, but D and trimming were determined from the DNA. The sample has about 800,000 clones on record, 96% of them singletons. Together, the top ten hold approximately 0.2% of the sample.

Material: naive CD8+ T cells sorted from blood. The cell subset or site tag for this specimen amounts to: CD45RA+CCR7+. Recombination joined TRBV10-1 with TRBJ2-1; the junction holds 7 bases that match TRBD2. This receptor was identified in a man in his thirties or forties in good health. The nucleotide sequence reads as follows: TGCGCCAGCAGAAGTAGCGGGTCTTACAATGAGCAGTTCTTC. Its amino acids are CASRSSGSYNEQFF.